Described below is a single TCR beta chain sequence and its context. Per germline, CDR1 SEHNR and CDR2 FQNEAQ (reference sequence). The CDR3 totals 15 residues. V shed 2 bases and J shed 5 bases, with 10 bases lying between them. These data belong to a study of identical twins. TCRdb called the 5' RACE reads again in MiXCR, with one record for every CDR3 protein. The repertoire consists of around 510,000 distinct CDR3 sequences, with more than 13% occurring once and the leading ten covering approximately 0.9%. In addition, the sample was reused for a study of yellow fever vaccine responses in identical twins.

The chain joins TRBV7-9 to TRBJ1-6; no firm D call. The specimen was CD4+ T cells sorted from blood. This clonotype was obtained from a woman between 18 and 29 years old in good health. The CDR3 is CASSLIGINNSPLHF. CDR3 in DNA: TGTGCCAGCAGCTTAATAGGAATCAATAATTCACCCCTCCACTTT.